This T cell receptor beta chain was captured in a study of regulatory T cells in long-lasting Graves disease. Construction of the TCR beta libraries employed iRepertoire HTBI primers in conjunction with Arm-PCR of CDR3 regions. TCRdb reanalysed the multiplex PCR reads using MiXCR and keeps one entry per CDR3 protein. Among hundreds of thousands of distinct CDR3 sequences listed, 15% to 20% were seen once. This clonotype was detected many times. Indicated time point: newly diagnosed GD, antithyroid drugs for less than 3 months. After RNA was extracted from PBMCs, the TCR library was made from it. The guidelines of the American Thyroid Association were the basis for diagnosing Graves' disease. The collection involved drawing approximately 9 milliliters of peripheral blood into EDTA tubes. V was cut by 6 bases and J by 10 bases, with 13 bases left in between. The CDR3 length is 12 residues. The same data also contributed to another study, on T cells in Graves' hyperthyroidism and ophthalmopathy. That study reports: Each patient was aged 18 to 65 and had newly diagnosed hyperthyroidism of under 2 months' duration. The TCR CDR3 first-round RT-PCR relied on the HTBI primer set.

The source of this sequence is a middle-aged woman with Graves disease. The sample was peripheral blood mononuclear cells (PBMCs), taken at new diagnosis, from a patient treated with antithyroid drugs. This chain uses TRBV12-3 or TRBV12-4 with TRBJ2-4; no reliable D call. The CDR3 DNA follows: TGTGCCAGCAGCCAGGATATTAGGATTCAGTACTTC. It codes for CASSQDIRIQYF.